Below, 8 T cell receptor beta chains from the same sample are listed, as sequenced in a study of blood T cell repertoires in COVID-19. This table comes from immunoSEQ multiplex PCR, and its TCRdb copy is limited to in-frame clones, with some not included. Of 150,000 to 200,000 clones listed, roughly nine tenths are singletons. The sample comprised peripheral blood. These receptor sequences come from a woman in her 70s with acute or convalescent COVID-19.

Turning to this clone: The sample contains more than one DNA sequence encoding this CDR3. This rearrangement joins TRBV5-1 to TRBJ2-2; possibly TRBD1 for D (6 bases). Per the germline V gene, CDR1 is SGHRS and CDR2 is YFSETQ. V lost 0 bases, J lost 4 bases, and 7 bases lay in between. This CDR3 spans 14 amino acids. The CDR3 here is CASSLVGGTGELFF. Written as DNA, the CDR3 is TGCGCCAGCAGCTTGGTAGGGGGCACCGGGGAGCTGTTTTTT.

The chain has TRBV6-5 and TRBJ2-1, with D tentatively TRBD2 (6 bases). The CDR3 extends over 15 amino acids. Trimming stripped 9 bases from V and 3 bases from J, with 18 bases between. CDR1 and CDR2 (germline): MNHEY, SVGAGI. The CDR3 coding sequence is TGTGCCAGGACTAGGGGATCAGCTCACTACAATGAGCAGTTCTTC. This encodes CARTRGSAHYNEQFF.

This chain joins TRBV6-5 and TRBJ1-2; 11 positions agree with TRBD1. J was trimmed by 4 bases and V by 6 bases; bases with no gene match: 7. This CDR3 has 15 residues. Per the germline V gene, CDR1 is MNHEY and CDR2 is SVGAGI. The CDR3 region is CASSRTGGAGYGYTF. As DNA, the CDR3 is TGTGCCAGCAGCCGGACAGGGGGCGCGGGCTATGGCTACACCTTC.

This clone was detected only once. V gene TRBV29-1 combines with J gene TRBJ1-2; 8 bases align to TRBD1. Trimming at V came to 4 bases and at J to 0 bases, leaving 4 bases not matched to a gene. The CDR3 is made up of 14 amino acids. From germline, CDR1 is SQVTM and CDR2 ANQGSEA. The CDR3, as DNA: TGCAGCGTTGTGGGGACAGGTGCTAACTATGGCTACACCTTC. This gives the protein CSVVGTGANYGYTF.

The V and J genes are TRBV10-3 and TRBJ1-5, with D possibly TRBD1 on 5 matching bases. Germline V lookup: CDR1 ENHRY, CDR2 SYGVKD. V lost 2 bases and J 6 bases, leaving 11 bases between the germline ends. This CDR3 has 14 amino acids. CDR3 in amino acids: CAISEGGERQPQHF. CDR3 nucleotides: TGTGCCATCAGTGAGGGGGGGGAACGTCAGCCCCAGCATTTT.

This chain uses TRBV20-1 with TRBJ1-3, with TRBD1 matching over 8 bases. With 3 bases clipped from V and 0 bases from J, the junction kept 13 bases outside the gene matches. The CDR3 sequence is 18 residues long. Germline CDR1 DFQATT, CDR2 SNEGSKA (reference sequence). The CDR3 reads CSASPIRAGGLSGNTIYF. CDR3 DNA: TGCAGTGCTAGTCCGATCCGGGCAGGGGGCCTCTCTGGAAACACCATATATTTT.

The chain joins TRBV11-3 to TRBJ1-6; 7 nucleotides match TRBD1. Germline V lookup: CDR1 SGHNT, CDR2 YENEEA. V was clipped by 3 bases and J by 6 bases; unmatched bases: 2. This CDR3 is built from 14 residues. The CDR3, as DNA: TGTGCCAGCAGCTTGGGGACAGTTAATTCACCCCTCCACTTT. Protein: CASSLGTVNSPLHF.

This chain uses TRBV28 with TRBJ2-7; 13 bases line up with TRBD2. This CDR3 has 16 amino acids. The V gene's germline CDR1 is MDHEN and CDR2 SYDVKM. After removal of 5 bases from V and 2 bases from J, the junction contained 6 bases not matched to a gene. In DNA, the CDR3 is TGTGCCAGCAGTCAGCAGGGACTAGCGGGACCCTACGAGCAGTACTTC. Translating it yields CASSQQGLAGPYEQYF.